The T cell receptor (beta chain) under discussion was sequenced for a study of cytomegalovirus exposure and HLA in healthy donors (dated by TCRdb to 2016 to 2017). Notes on the research overall: A later analysis indicated that the 95 to 150 validation repertoires were generated on the platform also employed for the approximately 670 repertoires of the first cohort. The study was designed to test whether signatures of past pathogen exposure could be identified by cataloging public T cell receptors. To predict cytomegalovirus infection status, the study combined high-throughput TCR immunosequencing, statistical association of individual TCRs with disease status, and machine learning. Along with the approximately 700-subject first cohort, a separate validation cohort of some 130 different subjects was used.

CDR1 and CDR2 are read off the germline V gene as SGHVS and FQNEAQ. Inclusive of the bounding cysteine and phenylalanine, the CDR3 is 15 residues long. The entry retains the CDR3 DNA only, 45 bases that are in frame from base 1. V lost 5 bases and J lost 2 bases, and the count of bases not matched to a germline gene is 5. What the research found in general, with its limitations: A later analysis had no HLA typing for the validation cohort, so co-occurrence there was scored across all 130 or so repertoires. Across donors, most TCR sequences were observed very rarely, whereas some public TCRs were present in many individuals. It was suggested by the authors that the approach could potentially be generalized to other disease states and immunological phenotypes. A few of the identified cytomegalovirus-associated TCR beta chains were confirmed in vitro to be specific for cytomegalovirus antigens. Cytomegalovirus status was reported to be diagnosed by the classifier with high specificity and sensitivity in both the original and validation cohorts. Subsequent analysis determined that TCRs grouped into clusters in the first cohort also showed a tendency toward co-occurrence across the roughly 120 validation repertoires, and 85% to 95% of cluster scores exceeded 0. In the study, approximately 150 TCR beta chains were listed as associated with cytomegalovirus.

The library was made by the immunoSEQ multiplex PCR assay. The authors' pipeline ran thus. A statistical classification framework was built for diagnosing cytomegalovirus status from the catalog of TCR beta chain sequences. TCRdb provides this immuneACCESS table in a form limited to in-frame rearrangements. Some clones are lacking; in checked studies, under half of them reflect an unresolved V gene, and why the rest are absent is not known. From that table come the V and J calls and clone size; the DNA was used to work out D and trimming. In all, the sample holds about 120,000 clones, and approximately 91% of those were seen once. 2% to 2.5% of the sample is held by the ten biggest clonotypes. This clone was detected a few times. Its specific antigen is unknown. Base qualities are not recorded, but no much larger clone differs from it by a single base. Donors formed part of the validation cohort, which comprised fewer than 150 subjects and was distinct from the first cohort of under 850 subjects.

Sequenced material: PBMCs. The chain is encoded by TRBV7-8 joined to TRBJ1-5, and TRBD1 aligns with 8 junction nucleotides. The source of this sequence is a woman aged 18-35 years in good health and CMV-seronegative. DNA sequence: TGTGCCAGCAGCGTACTGACAGGGGGCAATCAGCCCCAGCATTTT. It codes for CASSVLTGGNQPQHF.